The T cell receptor (beta chain) described here comes from a study of identical twins. A universal primer site was added by template switching, and unique molecular identifiers were carried by the cDNA. TCRdb reprocessed the 5' RACE reads with MiXCR, giving one entry per CDR3 protein. Here the sample spans more than 1.5 million distinct CDR3 sequences, more than 30% being singletons. Study-level findings and limits: Partial confounding of zero-insertion analyses by invariant MAIT and iNKT cells was possible. Beta clonotypes that were abundant in cord blood contained fewer insertions, a pattern absent from memory repertoires. Alpha sequences out of frame and shared by twins had excess low generation probability.

Germline V CDR1 and CDR2: SEHNR, FQNEAQ (reference sequence). CDR3 length equals 14 residues. V shed 5 bases and J 3 bases; nucleotides not matched to a gene: 5. This clonotype was detected a few times. Its target is unknown. This TCR was sampled from a newborn girl in good health. The specimen was cord blood. V is TRBV7-9 and J is TRBJ2-3; the match to TRBD1 covers 7 bases. The CDR3 here is CASSPKGATDTQYF. CDR3 nucleotide sequence: TGTGCCAGCAGCCCCAAGGGGGCAACAGATACGCAGTATTTT.